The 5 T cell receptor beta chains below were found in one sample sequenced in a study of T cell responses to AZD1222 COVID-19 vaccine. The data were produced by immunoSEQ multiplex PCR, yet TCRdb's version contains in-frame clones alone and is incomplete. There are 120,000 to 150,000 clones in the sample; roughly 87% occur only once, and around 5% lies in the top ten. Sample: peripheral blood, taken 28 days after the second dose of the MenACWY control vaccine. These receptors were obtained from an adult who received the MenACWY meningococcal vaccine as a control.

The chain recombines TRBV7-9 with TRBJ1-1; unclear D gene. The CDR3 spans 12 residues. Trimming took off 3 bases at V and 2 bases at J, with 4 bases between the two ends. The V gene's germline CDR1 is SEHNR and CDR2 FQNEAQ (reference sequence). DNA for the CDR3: TGTGCCAGCAGCTTTAGCAACACTGAAGCTTTCTTT. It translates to CASSFSNTEAFF. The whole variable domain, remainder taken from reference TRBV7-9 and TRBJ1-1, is DTGVSQNPRHKITKRGQNVTFRCDPISEHNRLYWYRQTLGQGPEFLTYFQNEAQLEKSRLLSDRFSAERPKGSFSTLEIQRTEQGDSAMYLCASSFSNTEAFFGQGTRLTVV.

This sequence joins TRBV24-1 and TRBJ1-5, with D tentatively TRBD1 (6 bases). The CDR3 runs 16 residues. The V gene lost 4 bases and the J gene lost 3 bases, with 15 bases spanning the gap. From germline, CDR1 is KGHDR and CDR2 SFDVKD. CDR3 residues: CATSDRTALSNQPQHF. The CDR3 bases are TGTGCCACCAGTGACCGGACAGCCCTTTCCAATCAGCCCCAGCATTTT.

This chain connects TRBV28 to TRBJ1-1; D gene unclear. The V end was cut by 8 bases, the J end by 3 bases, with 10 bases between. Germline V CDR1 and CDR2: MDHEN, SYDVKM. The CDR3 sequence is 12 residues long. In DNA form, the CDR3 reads TGTGCCAGCTCCCACAGTTACACTGAAGCTTTCTTT. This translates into CASSHSYTEAFF.

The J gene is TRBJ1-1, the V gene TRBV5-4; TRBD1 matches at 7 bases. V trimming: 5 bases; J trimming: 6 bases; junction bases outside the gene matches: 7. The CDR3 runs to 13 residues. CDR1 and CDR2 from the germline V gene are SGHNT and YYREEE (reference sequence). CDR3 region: CASSRWTGPEAFF. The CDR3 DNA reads TGTGCCAGCAGTCGTTGGACAGGTCCTGAAGCTTTCTTT.

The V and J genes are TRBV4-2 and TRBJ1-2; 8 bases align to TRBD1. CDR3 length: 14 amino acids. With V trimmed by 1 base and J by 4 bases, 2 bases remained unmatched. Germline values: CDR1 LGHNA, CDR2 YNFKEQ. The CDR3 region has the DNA TGTGCCAGCAGCCAAGGGGACAGGTCCTATGGCTACACCTTC. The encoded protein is CASSQGDRSYGYTF.